Shown below are 6 T cell receptor beta chains from a single sample sequenced in a study of beta chain features in type 1 diabetes. Findings and caveats of the study: Type 1 diabetes patients showed a moderate but significant shortening of TCRB CDR3s in all four CD4+ subsets.

Sequenced material consisted of expressed TCRB transcripts (all of the isolated RNA was reverse transcribed). Some clones are missing from TCRdb's copy, which holds only in-frame ones; the method was immunoSEQ multiplex PCR. The sample has about 150,000 clones; about 13% are singletons. These receptors have no known antigen. The sequenced sample was central memory CD4+ T cells from blood. The receptors shown here come from a man between 18 and 29 years old with type 1 diabetes.

This chain uses TRBV10-1 with TRBJ2-7, with 7 positions matching TRBD1. The trim removed 5 bases at V and 3 bases at J, leaving 4 bases unmatched. Germline V gives CDR1 WNHNN, CDR2 SYGVQD (reference sequence). This CDR3 contains 13 residues. CDR3 protein: CASSPGQSYEQYF. As DNA, the CDR3 is TGCGCCAGCAGTCCGGGACAGAGCTACGAGCAGTACTTC.

The chain carries TRBV7-8 and TRBJ1-5, with D perhaps TRBD1 (6 bases). Germline V gene sequence: CDR1 SGHVS, CDR2 FQNEAQ. V dropped 5 bases and J dropped 14 bases, with 16 bases sitting between them. There are 12 residues in the CDR3. The CDR3 loop is CASSAPGTPKHF. The CDR3 DNA follows: TGTGCCAGCAGCGCCCCCGGGACACCAAAGCATTTT.

This clone has more than one count but fewer than ten. The rearrangement uses TRBV28 and TRBJ1-3; D gene ambiguous. CDR1 is MDHEN and CDR2 is SYDVKM in the germline V gene. The CDR3 loop spans 12 amino acids. V lost 6 bases, J lost 7 bases, and 10 bases lay in between. CDR3 coding DNA: TGTGCCAGCAGCCCCCAATCCAACACCATATATTTT. Its translation: CASSPQSNTIYF.

This clone has just a few counts. The CDR3 is CASSRGGINQPQHF. Here the CDR3 DNA reads TGTGCCAGCAGCCGTGGGGGAATCAATCAGCCCCAGCATTTT. The gene calls are TRBV7-6 and TRBJ1-5, with D tentatively TRBD1 (5 bases). CDR3 length equals 14 residues. CDR1 SGHVS and CDR2 FNYEAQ come from the germline V gene. With 5 bases removed from V and 3 bases from J, the gap between germline ends came to 11 bases.

V and J are TRBV7-3 and TRBJ1-1, with TRBD1 identical over 8 bases. The CDR3 totals 15 residues. The V gene's germline CDR1 is SGHTA and CDR2 FQGTGA. The J segment lost 7 bases and the V segment lost 5 bases, leaving 12 bases of the junction unmatched. The CDR3 nucleotides read TGTGCCAGCAGCCCTTCTTCTAACAGGGGGAATGAAGCTTTCTTT. It codes for CASSPSSNRGNEAFF. The full variable domain, its missing parts supplied by reference TRBV7-3 and TRBJ1-1, is GAGVSQTPSNKVTEKGKYVELRCDPISGHTALYWYRQSLGQGPEFLIYFQGTGAADDSGLPNDRFFAVRPEGSVSTLKIQRTERGDSAVYLCASSPSSNRGNEAFFGQGTRLTVV.

This clone was seen more than once but under ten times. The V gene is TRBV28, the J gene TRBJ2-5; tentatively, D is TRBD1 (5 bases). Matching the DNA end better, TRBJ2-7 makes the J call doubtful. The CDR3 consists of 16 residues. Germline CDR1 and CDR2: MDHEN and SYDVKM. The CDR3 nucleotides read TGTGCCAGCAGGTTCCCCTCCGACGGCTTTCAGGGCGAGCAGTACTTC. It codes for CASRFPSDGFQGEQYF.